The present T cell receptor (beta chain) was sequenced within a study of T cell repertoires in cytomegalovirus infection. TCRdb redid the calling of the reads with MiXCR, one entry per CDR3 protein. In the table there are under 50,000 distinct CDR3 sequences, 20% to 25% of which are singletons. The V gene lost 8 bases and the J gene lost 4 bases, with 5 bases spanning the gap. The germline V gene has CDR1 MGHDK and CDR2 SYGVNS. The CDR3 is 10 amino acids. Comments on this clonotype: As yet, its antigen is unknown.

Broader study findings: Across the ex vivo response, the dominant clonotypes were HLA-C-restricted CMV-specific TCR beta clonotypes. Frequencies of public TCR beta families were cumulated, and this identified carriers of CMV plus the relevant HLA.

V gene TRBV25-1 combines with J gene TRBJ1-2; no reliable D call. Specimen: PBMCs, sequenced either directly or after in vitro stimulation (not recorded which). The clonotype originates from a human donor in good health (CMV status not recorded). Some clones in this sample may be carry-over from other donors' samples. DNA for the CDR3: TGTGCCAGCTATCTCTATGGCTACACCTTC. Its protein is CASYLYGYTF.